These 8 T cell receptor beta chains were sequenced from one sample in a study of monozygotic twins with inflammatory bowel disease. Reprocessing the 5' RACE reads, TCRdb reports a single entry for every CDR3 protein and omits DNA. The sample table sets out around 210,000 distinct CDR3 sequences. Sequencing used blood. The origin of the receptors is a human donor with ulcerative colitis or Crohn's disease, or a healthy co-twin of an affected twin (not recorded which).

The rearrangement joins TRBV29-1 to TRBJ1-3; TCRdb's D call, TRBD1, is unchecked because there is no DNA. The CDR3 extends over 12 amino acids. The germline gives CDR1 SQVTM, CDR2 ANQGSEA. The CDR3 loop is CSVRAVGNTIYF.

The chain is built from TRBV30 and TRBJ2-5; the TCRdb D gene call, TRBD1, has no DNA to confirm it. This CDR3 has 12 amino acids. Germline values: CDR1 GTSNPN, CDR2 SVGIG (reference sequence). The CDR3 spells CAWSGTRGAQYF.

This chain joins TRBV5-1 and TRBJ2-3. Germline V gene lookup returns CDR1 SGHRS and CDR2 YFSETQ. CDR3 size: 15 residues. CDR3 loop: CASSILKPSTDTQYF. Variable domain in full (rest from reference TRBV5-1 and TRBJ2-3): KAGVTQTPRYLIKTRGQQVTLSCSPISGHRSVSWYQQTPGQGLQFLFEYFSETQRNKGNFPGRFSGRQFSNSRSEMNVSTLELGDSALYLCASSILKPSTDTQYFGPGTRLTVL.

This sequence joins TRBV19 and TRBJ2-4; without DNA, the TCRdb call of TRBD1 cannot be checked. CDR1 and CDR2 from the germline V gene are LNHDA and SQIVND (reference sequence). The CDR3 totals 16 residues. CDR3 sequence: CASNSQGSGAKNIQYF.

V and J are TRBV7-2 and TRBJ1-3. Germline CDR1 reads SGHTA; CDR2 reads FQGNSA. This CDR3 is built from 11 residues. CDR3 residues: CASSSGGTIYF.

This chain connects TRBV5-8 to TRBJ1-1; TCRdb designates TRBD1, a call that cannot be tested without DNA. CDR3 size: 16 residues. CDR1 is SGHTS, CDR2 YDEGEE, per germline. The CDR3 reads CASSLRGGLTNTEAFF.

The rearrangement joins TRBV7-9 to TRBJ2-3. In germline, CDR1 is SEHNR, CDR2 FQNEAQ (reference sequence). There are 11 residues in the CDR3. CDR3 sequence: CASSTIDTQYF.

This chain joins TRBV12-3 or TRBV12-4 and TRBJ1-4; the D gene TCRdb calls, TRBD1, cannot be checked with no DNA. This CDR3 is built from 14 residues. The CDR3 here is CASSFSGAWEKLFF.